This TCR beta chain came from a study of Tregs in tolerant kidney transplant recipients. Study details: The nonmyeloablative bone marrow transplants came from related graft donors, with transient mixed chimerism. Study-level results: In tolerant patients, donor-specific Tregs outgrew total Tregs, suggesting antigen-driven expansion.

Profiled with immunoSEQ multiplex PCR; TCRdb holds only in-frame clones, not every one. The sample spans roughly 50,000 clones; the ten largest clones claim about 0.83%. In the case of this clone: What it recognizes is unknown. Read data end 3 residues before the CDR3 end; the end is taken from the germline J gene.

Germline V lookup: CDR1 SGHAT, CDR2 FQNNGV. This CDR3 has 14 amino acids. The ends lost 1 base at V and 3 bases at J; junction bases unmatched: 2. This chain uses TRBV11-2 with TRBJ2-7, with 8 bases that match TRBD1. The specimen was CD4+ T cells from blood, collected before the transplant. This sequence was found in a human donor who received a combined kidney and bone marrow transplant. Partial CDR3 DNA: TGTGCCAGCAGCTTAGTCGGACAGGGCTACGAG. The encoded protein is CASSLVGQGYE. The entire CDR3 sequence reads CASSLVGQGYEQYF.